A single sample gave rise to the 22 T cell receptor beta chains below, sequenced in a study of blood T cell repertoires in COVID-19. TCRdb keeps only in-frame clones here, not all; method: immunoSEQ multiplex PCR. The top ten hold 7.9% of the sample, which has approximately 110,000 clones, 70% to 85% seen once. The specimen sequenced was peripheral blood. The receptor source for this set is a woman older than 75 with active or convalescent COVID-19.

In nucleotides, the CDR3 is TGTGCCAGCAGTTGGACTAGCGGGACAGATACGCAGTATTTT. This encodes CASSWTSGTDTQYF. V usage is TRBV28 and J usage is TRBJ2-3, with TRBD2 matching over 11 bases. CDR1 MDHEN and CDR2 SYDVKM come from the germline V gene. J was trimmed by 3 bases and V by 4 bases; bases with no gene match: 0. The CDR3 extends over 14 amino acids.

The V gene is TRBV9, the J gene TRBJ1-2; 7 bases fit TRBD1. J gave up 0 bases and V 4 bases, and 3 bases lay outside the gene matches. Germline-derived CDR1 and CDR2 are SGDLS and YYNGEE. The length of the CDR3 is 14 residues. The CDR3 region has the DNA TGTGCCAGCAGCCCGGGACAGCCTAACTATGGCTACACCTTC. Its protein product is CASSPGQPNYGYTF.

Written as DNA, the CDR3 is TGTGCCAGCAGTTCCCCCAGGGGGAGCGGTGAAAAACTGTTTTTT. Amino acid sequence: CASSSPRGSGEKLFF. The chain couples TRBV28 to TRBJ1-4; 7 bases are shared with TRBD1. The CDR3 spans 15 residues. Germline trimming cut 4 bases from V and 7 bases from J; bases unmatched to any gene: 9. Germline-derived CDR1 and CDR2 are MDHEN and SYDVKM.

This clone came up once. The gene calls are TRBV5-1 and TRBJ2-1, with TRBD2 as a possible D gene (6 bases). The CDR3 consists of 15 residues. CDR1 and CDR2 from the germline V gene are SGHRS and YFSETQ. Trimming left V 0 bases short and J 5 bases short, with 12 bases between. CDR3 protein: CASSLARLDHNEQFF. CDR3 DNA sequence: TGCGCCAGCAGCTTGGCCCGACTAGACCACAATGAGCAGTTCTTC.

J is TRBJ2-1 and V is TRBV7-9, with 10 bases lining up with TRBD2. The CDR3 spans 15 residues. With 5 bases clipped from V and 4 bases from J, the junction kept 5 bases outside the gene matches. Germline V gene data show CDR1 as SEHNR and CDR2 as FQNEAQ (reference sequence). The CDR3 DNA follows: TGTGCCAGCAGCGTTAGCGGGAGGTTGTACAATGAGCAGTTCTTC. It is translated as CASSVSGRLYNEQFF.

Here the CDR3 reads CASSHPNRDSEQYF. CDR3 in DNA: TGCGCCAGCAGCCACCCTAACAGGGATTCCGAGCAGTACTTC. The genes are TRBV4-1 and TRBJ2-7; perhaps TRBD1 as D (6 bases). The V gene lost 3 bases and the J gene lost 6 bases, with 15 bases spanning the gap. CDR1 and CDR2 (germline): MGHRA, YSYEKL. The length of the CDR3 is 14 residues.

CDR3 sequence (DNA): TGTGCCAGCAGTCCGAGGATCTACGAGCAGTACTTC. It codes for CASSPRIYEQYF. The chain is built from TRBV27 and TRBJ2-7; D remains unclear. V lost 5 bases and J 3 bases, leaving 8 bases between the germline ends. In germline, CDR1 is MNHEY, CDR2 SMNVEV (reference sequence). This CDR3 has 12 residues.

The CDR3 sequence is CASSTRIAGGDTGELFF. The CDR3 DNA follows: TGTGCCAGCTCAACGCGGATAGCGGGAGGGGACACCGGGGAGCTGTTTTTT. V usage is TRBV18 and J usage is TRBJ2-2; 11 bases line up with TRBD2. J lost 3 bases, V lost 5 bases, and 8 bases had no gene match. Germline V gene sequence: CDR1 KGHSH, CDR2 LQKENI. This CDR3 region has 17 residues.

CDR3: CASSLGLSGAYEQYF. CDR3 nucleotides: TGTGCCAGCAGCTTAGGTCTTAGCGGTGCCTACGAGCAGTACTTC. The chain recombines TRBV13 with TRBJ2-7, with D tentatively TRBD2 (6 bases). Deletions cut 0 bases from V and 2 bases from J, with 11 bases between. The germline V gene has CDR1 PRHDT and CDR2 FYEKMQ (reference sequence). CDR3 length: 15 amino acids.

CDR3 DNA: TGTGCCAGCAGCCGTGCCGGGACTTGGGGCAATGAGCAGTTCTTC. This sequence encodes CASSRAGTWGNEQFF. The chain carries TRBV5-4 and TRBJ2-1, with a weak D call TRBD2 (6 bases). This CDR3 comprises 15 residues. CDR1 is SGHNT, CDR2 YYREEE, per germline (reference sequence). V shed 4 bases and J shed 6 bases, with 17 bases lying between them. The whole variable domain, remainder taken from reference TRBV5-4 and TRBJ2-1, is ETGVTQSPTHLIKTRGQQVTLRCSSQSGHNTVSWYQQALGQGPQFIFQYYREEENGRGNFPPRFSGLQFPNYSSELNVNALELDDSALYLCASSRAGTWGNEQFFGPGTRLTVL.

This clone was seen just once. V gene TRBV19 combines with J gene TRBJ2-7; the match to TRBD2 covers 8 bases. Germline V lookup: CDR1 LNHDA, CDR2 SQIVND (reference sequence). The CDR3 contains 13 residues. The ends lost 3 bases at V and 3 bases at J; junction bases unmatched: 1. In nucleotides, the CDR3 is TGTGCCAGTAGTATCACTAGCGGCTACGAGCAGTACTTC. Protein product: CASSITSGYEQYF.

This chain connects TRBV29-1 to TRBJ2-1; 8 nucleotides agree with TRBD2. This CDR3 has 14 residues. The J segment lost 6 bases and the V segment lost 3 bases, leaving 7 bases of the junction unmatched. Germline-derived CDR1 and CDR2 are SQVTM and ANQGSEA. The CDR3 DNA reads as TGCAGCGTTGAGTTGGCGGGGGGCCTCAATGAGCAGTTCTTC. Protein sequence: CSVELAGGLNEQFF.

This clone showed up just once. J is TRBJ2-2 and V is TRBV7-8; no firm D call. Germline V lookup: CDR1 SGHVS, CDR2 FQNEAQ. V gave up 0 bases and J gave up 4 bases, with 3 bases separating them. The CDR3 loop spans 13 amino acids. CDR3 nucleotide sequence: TGTGCCAGCAGCTTAGCCGGCACCGGGGAGCTGTTTTTT. This codes for CASSLAGTGELFF.

This chain joins TRBV6-1 and TRBJ2-6; maybe TRBD1 (6 bases). This CDR3 contains 16 residues. Germline values: CDR1 MNHNS, CDR2 SASEGT. V was cut by 4 bases and J by 0 bases, with 10 bases left in between. CDR3 region: CASSGAGASGANVLTF. CDR3 bases: TGTGCCAGCAGTGGGGCAGGGGCCTCTGGGGCCAACGTCCTGACTTTC.

The chain has TRBV19 and TRBJ2-2; TRBD1 might be the D (5 bases). Germline V CDR1 and CDR2: LNHDA, SQIVND (reference sequence). The CDR3 length is 15 residues. V was shortened by 6 bases and J by 0 bases, with 11 bases between the two germline ends. Here the CDR3 reads CASSSGSANTGELFF. The CDR3 DNA reads TGTGCCAGTAGCTCAGGGTCGGCGAACACCGGGGAGCTGTTTTTT.

V usage is TRBV4-2 and J usage is TRBJ2-7; the match to TRBD1 covers 9 bases. The CDR3 sequence is 16 residues long. Trimming took 1 base from V and 3 from J; bases not matched to a gene: 7. Germline lookup yields CDR1 LGHNA and CDR2 YNFKEQ. In DNA, the CDR3 is TGTGCCAGCAGCCAAGTTTCGTGGGGACAGGGCTACGAGCAGTACTTC. It codes for CASSQVSWGQGYEQYF.

V is TRBV7-2 and J is TRBJ2-3; the match to TRBD2 covers 11 bases. The junction had 9 bases not matched to a gene; V was cut back by 5 bases and J by 2 bases. The CDR3 has 17 amino acids. CDR1 is SGHTA and CDR2 is FQGNSA in the germline V gene. CDR3 region: CASSASRLAGHTDTQYF. The CDR3 coding sequence is TGTGCCAGCAGCGCCAGCAGACTAGCGGGGCACACAGATACGCAGTATTTT.

V gene TRBV6-5 combines with J gene TRBJ1-3, with a weak D call TRBD1 (6 bases). The germline V gene encodes CDR1 MNHEY and CDR2 SVGAGI. The CDR3 loop spans 15 amino acids. V was trimmed by 8 bases and J by 9 bases, leaving 23 bases between them. The CDR3 nucleotides are TGTGCCAGCGCAGCCCCATCGGGGGGGCGGAGCACCATATATTTT. Translation: CASAAPSGGRSTIYF.

The V gene is TRBV30, the J gene TRBJ1-1; D is uncertain. The CDR3 extends over 14 amino acids. The V gene's germline CDR1 is GTSNPN and CDR2 SVGIG (reference sequence). With 3 bases removed from V and 0 bases from J, the gap between germline ends came to 11 bases. CDR3 protein: CAWRASLLNTEAFF. The CDR3 coding sequence is TGTGCCTGGAGAGCGAGTTTACTGAACACTGAAGCTTTCTTT.

This chain connects TRBV15 to TRBJ1-6, with D unresolved. The CDR3 totals 13 residues. V lost 0 bases, J lost 9 bases, and 6 bases lay in between. From germline, CDR1 is LNHNV and CDR2 YYDKDF (reference sequence). CDR3 nucleotides: TGTGCCACCAGCAGAGATAGAAGTTCACCCCTCCACTTT. Translated: CATSRDRSSPLHF.

V usage is TRBV10-3 and J usage is TRBJ1-4; D unresolved. This CDR3 is 13 amino acids long. Germline CDR1 is ENHRY and CDR2 is SYGVKD. Trimming removed 10 bases from V and 4 bases from J, with 13 bases in between. The CDR3 region has the DNA TGTGCCACAACAACAAATTATAATGAAAAACTGTTTTTT. Amino acids: CATTTNYNEKLFF.

V and J are TRBV5-1 and TRBJ2-7; the match to TRBD1 covers 9 bases. Germline assignment: CDR1 SGHRS and CDR2 YFSETQ. Losses at the gene ends were 5 bases for V and 3 bases for J; bases not matched to a gene: 9. This CDR3 has 15 amino acids. CDR3 sequence: CASSPGTGSFYEQYF. The CDR3 nucleotides are TGCGCCAGCAGTCCCGGGACAGGGTCTTTCTACGAGCAGTACTTC.